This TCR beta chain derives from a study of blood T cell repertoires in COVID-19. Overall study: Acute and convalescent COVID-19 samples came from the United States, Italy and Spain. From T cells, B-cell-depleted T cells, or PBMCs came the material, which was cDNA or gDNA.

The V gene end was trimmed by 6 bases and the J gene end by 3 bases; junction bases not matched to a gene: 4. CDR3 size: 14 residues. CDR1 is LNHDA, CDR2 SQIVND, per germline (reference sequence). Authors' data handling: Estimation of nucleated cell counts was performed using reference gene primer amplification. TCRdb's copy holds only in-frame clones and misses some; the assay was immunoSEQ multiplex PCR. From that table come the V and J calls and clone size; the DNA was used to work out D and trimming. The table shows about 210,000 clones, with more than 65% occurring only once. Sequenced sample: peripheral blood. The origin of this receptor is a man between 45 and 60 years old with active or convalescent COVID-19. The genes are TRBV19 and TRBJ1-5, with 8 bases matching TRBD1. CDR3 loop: CASSRTGFNQPQHF. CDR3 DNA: TGTGCCAGTAGCCGGACAGGGTTCAATCAGCCCCAGCATTTT. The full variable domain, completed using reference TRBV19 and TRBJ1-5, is DGGITQSPKYLFRKEGQNVTLSCEQNLNHDAMYWYRQDPGQGLRLIYYSQIVNDFQKGDIAEGYSVSREKKESFPLTVTSAQKNPTAFYLCASSRTGFNQPQHFGDGTRLSIL.